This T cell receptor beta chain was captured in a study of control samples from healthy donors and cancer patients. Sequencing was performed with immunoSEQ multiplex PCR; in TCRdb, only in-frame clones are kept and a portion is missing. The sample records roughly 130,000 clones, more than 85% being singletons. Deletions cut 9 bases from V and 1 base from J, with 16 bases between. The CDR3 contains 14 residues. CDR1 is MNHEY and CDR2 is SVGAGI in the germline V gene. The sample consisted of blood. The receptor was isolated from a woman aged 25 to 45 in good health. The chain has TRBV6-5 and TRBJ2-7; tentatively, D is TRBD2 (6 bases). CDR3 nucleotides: TGTGCCAGGATGGGAGGATCCCTGTCCTACGAGCAGTACTTC. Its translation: CARMGGSLSYEQYF.